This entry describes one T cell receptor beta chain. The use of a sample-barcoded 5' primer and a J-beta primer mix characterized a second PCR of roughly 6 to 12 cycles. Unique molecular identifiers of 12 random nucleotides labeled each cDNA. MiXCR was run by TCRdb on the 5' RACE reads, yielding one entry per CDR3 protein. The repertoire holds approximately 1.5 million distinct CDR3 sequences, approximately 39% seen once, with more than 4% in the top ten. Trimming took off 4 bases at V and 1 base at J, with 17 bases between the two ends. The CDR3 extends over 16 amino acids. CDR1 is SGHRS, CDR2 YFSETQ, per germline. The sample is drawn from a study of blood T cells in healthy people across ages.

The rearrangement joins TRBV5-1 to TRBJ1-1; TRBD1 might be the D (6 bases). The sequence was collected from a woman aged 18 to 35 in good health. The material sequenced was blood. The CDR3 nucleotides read TGCGCCAGCAGCGTTGATTCAGGGGTGGGGAACACTGAAGCTTTCTTT. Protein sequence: CASSVDSGVGNTEAFF.